These 5 T cell receptor beta chains came from one sample sequenced in a study of shared clonotypes between healthy human individuals. In the naive CD8 group, cells lacked CD45RO and were positively selected for CCR7, so terminally differentiated effector memory CD45RA+ cells were left out. Profiling relied on immunoSEQ multiplex PCR, and the TCRdb table lists in-frame clones only, not all of them. There are roughly 2,000,000 clones in the sample; about 95% occur only once, and 1.2% lies in the top ten. The specimen sequenced was naive CD8+ T cells sorted from blood. Every receptor here comes from a man between 18 and 29 years old in good health.

The chain is built from TRBV28 and TRBJ1-2, with 7 bases that match TRBD1. The CDR3 runs 15 residues. Germline V gives CDR1 MDHEN, CDR2 SYDVKM. The ends lost 5 bases at V and 0 bases at J; junction bases unmatched: 6. The CDR3 is CASSLLTGPNYGYTF. In DNA form, the CDR3 reads TGTGCCAGCAGTCTCCTGACAGGGCCTAACTATGGCTACACCTTC.

This chain joins TRBV2 and TRBJ2-5; 7 bases are a match to TRBD1. Germline CDR1 reads SNHLY; CDR2 reads FYNNEI. The CDR3 runs 14 residues. V was clipped by 6 bases and J by 5 bases; unmatched bases: 9. The CDR3 DNA reads as TGTGCCAGCAGCGAGGGGGCGGACGGGGAGACCCAGTACTTC. It specifies CASSEGADGETQYF. Together with reference TRBV2 and TRBJ2-5, the CDR3 gives the full variable domain: EPEVTQTPSHQVTQMGQEVILRCVPISNHLYFYWYRQILGQKVEFLVSFYNNEISEKSEIFDDQFSVERPDGSNFTLKIRSTKLEDSAMYFCASSEGADGETQYFGPGTRLLVL.

This clone came up many times. The V call is TRBV19, the J call TRBJ2-2; a possible D gene is TRBD1 (5 bases). V lost 3 bases and J lost 4, with 9 bases in between. The CDR3 is 14 residues long. The germline V gene encodes CDR1 LNHDA and CDR2 SQIVND (reference sequence). The CDR3 DNA is TGTGCCAGTAGTATTAAGACAGTCACCGGGGAGCTGTTTTTT. Amino acids: CASSIKTVTGELFF. The full variable domain, rest sourced from reference TRBV19 and TRBJ2-2, is DGGITQSPKYLFRKEGQNVTLSCEQNLNHDAMYWYRQDPGQGLRLIYYSQIVNDFQKGDIAEGYSVSREKKESFPLTVTSAQKNPTAFYLCASSIKTVTGELFFGEGSRLTVL.

CDR3 DNA: TGTGCCAGCAGCTTAGTAGAGGGGAACATTCAGTACTTC. It yields the protein CASSLVEGNIQYF. V gene TRBV7-9 combines with J gene TRBJ2-4; TRBD1 or TRBD2 may be the D gene (5 bases each). The ends were cut back, 1 base at V and 7 bases at J, with 8 bases in the middle. This CDR3 is built from 13 residues. In germline, CDR1 is SEHNR, CDR2 FQNEAQ (reference sequence).

The rearrangement joins TRBV15 to TRBJ2-7; D unresolved. From germline, CDR1 is LNHNV and CDR2 YYDKDF (reference sequence). The CDR3 loop spans 13 amino acids. V was cut by 3 bases and J by 3 bases, with 9 bases left in between. Here the CDR3 DNA reads TGTGCCACCAGCAGCGGGTTCCTCTACGAGCAGTACTTC. It is translated as CATSSGFLYEQYF.